This T cell receptor beta chain was recovered during a study of blood T cell repertoires in COVID-19. Study context: The analysed material was cDNA or gDNA that came from T cells, B-cell-depleted T cells, or PBMCs.

Cohort 3 recovery required two negative PCRs, clearance, or symptom resolution. Measured with immunoSEQ multiplex PCR; TCRdb has only the in-frame clones, and not every one. This sample has over 150,000 clones, with 85% to 90% found just once. The source is a man aged 35-49 years who had recovered from COVID-19. Sequenced: PBMCs or T cells enriched from blood (not recorded which).

CDR3 DNA sequence: TGTGCCATCAGTGAGGCTCTCGACAGCGCAGCTCTCAATCAGCCCCAGCATTTT. Encoded protein: CAISEALDSAALNQPQHF. The rearrangement joins TRBV10-3 to TRBJ1-5; tentatively, D is TRBD1 (5 bases). Germline V gene lookup returns CDR1 ENHRY and CDR2 SYGVKD. This CDR3 has 18 residues. The ends were cut back, 2 bases at V and 3 bases at J, with 20 bases in the middle.